This T cell receptor beta chain was sequenced during a study of vaccination effects on CD4 cells after COVID-19 (dated by TCRdb to 2021 to 2024). Looking at the study overall: Post-vaccine samples across the study were collected a median of 72 days after the second dose, with a range of 14 to 241. In both COVID-19 convalescent patients and infection-naive vaccine recipients, the study compared SARS-CoV-2 spike-specific CD4+ TCR repertoires from before mRNA vaccination with those from after it. Altogether, roughly 10 COVID-19 convalescent patients and 4 SARS-CoV-2-naive healthy vaccine recipients made up the full study. Cultures from other donors in the study were sequenced using the Oncomine TCR Beta short-read assay on an Illumina iSeq 100. The paper's findings and limits, for the study overall: The study was limited by a small number of convalescent patients and lacked early post-infection timepoints. Among healthy vaccine recipients, nearly all vaccine-induced clones were SARS-CoV-2 mono-reactive, and only 1 of 255 was cross-reactive with common cold coronaviruses. Both infection-induced and vaccine-induced clones contracted markedly at late post-vaccination timepoints, which is consistent with waning T cell responses.

Measured from the cysteine to the phenylalanine, the CDR3 is 12 residues long. Of all the DNA, just the CDR3 is kept, 36 bases in frame from base 1. The germline V gene specifies KGHDR as CDR1 and SFDVKD as CDR2. The V and J ends are trimmed by 5 bases and 5 bases, leaving 5 bases between them. As regards this clone: This receptor's antigen is unknown. The record has no base qualities; no much larger clone is one base away.

The ViraFEST assay stimulated PBMC with viral peptide pools and then used TCR sequencing to identify antigen-specific CD4+ T cell clonotypes by expansion. After less than 13 days of culture, CD4+ T cells were isolated with the EasySep CD4+ T cell isolation kit. Each participant received two doses of an mRNA SARS-CoV-2 vaccine, either BNT162b2 or mRNA-1273. Negative nucleocapsid antibody results before and after vaccination confirmed that the healthy vaccine recipients had no prior SARS-CoV-2 infection. Over 1.5 million PBMC per well were cultured with 10 ug/ml peptides in IMDM containing around 4.6% human AB serum, roughly 9.5 IU/ml IL-2 and gentamicin. On days 3 and 7, half of the culture medium was replaced with fresh IL-2-containing medium. Each peptide stimulation condition was cultured in triplicate wells unless otherwise noted. Using Ficoll-Paque Plus gradient centrifugation, PBMC were separated from whole blood and then either used fresh or cryopreserved at -140C. The overlapping peptide pools covered the spike proteins of SARS-CoV-2 as well as those of the common cold coronaviruses HCoV-NL63, HCoV-OC43 and HCoV-229E. Genomic DNA was extracted from cultured CD4+ T cells with the QIAamp micro DNA kit.

To prepare the library, the immunoSEQ multiplex PCR assay was applied. DNA from the cultured, isolated CD4+ T cells was subjected to TCR beta CDR3 sequencing. As for how the authors treated the data: The analysis removed non-productive TCR sequences, trimmed reads to the CDR3 region, and retained only CDR3s that were 7 or more amino acids long. The MANAFEST web app was used to identify antigen-specific clonotypes by comparing expansion in peptide wells with expansion in reference cultures. For clones to be considered positive, expansion at FDR<0.05 versus reference and all other wells, an odds ratio above 5, and a frequency above 0.1% in two replicate wells were required. A clonotype was defined as cross-reactive if the clonotype was significantly expanded both in SARS-CoV-2 spike wells and in at least one common cold coronavirus spike condition. CDR3 similarity was assessed by Levenshtein distance with the stringdist R package, and unrooted trees were built with ape in R 3.6.1. Here the immuneACCESS table is served through TCRdb, limited to in-frame sequences with V and J called. Missing clones are a known gap in these copies; in checked studies unresolved V genes cover under half, and the rest lacks a known reason. From that table come the V and J calls and clone size; the DNA was used to work out D and trimming. The sample includes around 69,000 clones, with about 67% observed a single time. The ten largest clones add up to under 2% of the sample.

The TCR sequence derives from a human donor who received a COVID-19 vaccine. The chain joins TRBV24-1 to TRBJ1-4, with the D gene not clear enough to name. The material was CD4+ T cells from PBMCs cultured with HCoV-229E spike peptides, obtained after COVID-19 vaccination. The sample's cell subset or site label is to be understood as: HCoV-229E spike overlapping peptide pool stimulation. The bases are TGTGCCACCAGTGGAGGGAATGAAAAACTGTTTTTT. It translates to CATSGGNEKLFF.